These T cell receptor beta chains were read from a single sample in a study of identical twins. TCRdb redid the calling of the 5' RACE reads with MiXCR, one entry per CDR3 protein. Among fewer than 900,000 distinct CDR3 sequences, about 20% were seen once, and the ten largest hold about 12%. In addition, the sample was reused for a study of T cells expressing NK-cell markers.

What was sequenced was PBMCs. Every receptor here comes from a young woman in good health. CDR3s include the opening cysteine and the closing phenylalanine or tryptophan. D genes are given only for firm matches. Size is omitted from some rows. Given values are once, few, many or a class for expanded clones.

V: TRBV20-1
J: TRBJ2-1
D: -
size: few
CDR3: CSATRGYNEQFF
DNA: TGCAGTGCTACTAGGGGGTACAATGAGCAGTTCTTC

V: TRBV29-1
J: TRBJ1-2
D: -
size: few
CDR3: CSVQITGKYGYTF
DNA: TGCAGCGTCCAAATAACGGGGAAATATGGCTACACCTTC

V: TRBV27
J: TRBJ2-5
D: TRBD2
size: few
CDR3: CASSPGRAGYAQYF
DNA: TGTGCCAGCAGTCCTGGGAGGGCAGGGTATGCCCAGTACTTC

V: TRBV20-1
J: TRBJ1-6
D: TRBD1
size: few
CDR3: CSAEDRRVEISPLHF
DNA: TGCAGTGCGGAGGACAGGCGGGTGGAGATTTCACCCCTCCACTTT

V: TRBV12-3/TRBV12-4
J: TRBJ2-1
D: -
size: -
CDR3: CASSKSSYNEQFF
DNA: TGTGCCAGCAGCAAATCCAGTTACAATGAGCAGTTCTTC

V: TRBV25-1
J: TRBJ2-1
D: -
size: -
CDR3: CASSAFDEQFF
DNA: TGTGCCAGCAGTGCTTTTGATGAGCAGTTCTTC

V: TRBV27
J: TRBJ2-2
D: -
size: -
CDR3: CASSLAGPIGTGELFF
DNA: TGTGCCAGCAGTTTGGCCGGACCTATAGGAACCGGGGAGCTGTTTTTT

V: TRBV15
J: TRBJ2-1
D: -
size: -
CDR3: CATSHRNNEQFF
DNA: TGTGCCACCAGCCACAGAAACAATGAGCAGTTCTTC

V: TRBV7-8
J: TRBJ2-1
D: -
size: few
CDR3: CASSNRGGGTYNEQFF
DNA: TGTGCCAGCAGCAACAGGGGGGGTGGAACCTACAATGAGCAGTTCTTC

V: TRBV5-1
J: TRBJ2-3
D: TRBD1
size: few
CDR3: CASSFRDRGTDTQYF
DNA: TGCGCCAGCAGCTTCCGGGACAGGGGTACAGATACGCAGTATTTT

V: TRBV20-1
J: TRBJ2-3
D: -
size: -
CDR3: CSATDRLRDTQYF
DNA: TGCAGTGCGACGGATAGGCTGAGAGATACGCAGTATTTT

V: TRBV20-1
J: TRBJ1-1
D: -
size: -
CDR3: CSASQGGRTEAFF
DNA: TGCAGTGCTAGCCAGGGCGGTAGGACTGAAGCTTTCTTT

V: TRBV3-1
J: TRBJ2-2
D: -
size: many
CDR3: CARTNGELFF
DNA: TGTGCCAGGACCAACGGGGAGCTGTTTTTT

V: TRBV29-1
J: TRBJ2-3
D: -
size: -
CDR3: CSVMVAIAQYF
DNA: TGCAGCGTTATGGTGGCTATAGCGCAGTATTTT

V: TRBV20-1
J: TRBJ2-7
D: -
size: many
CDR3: CSAHDRDSQAHEQYF
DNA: TGCAGTGCCCATGACCGGGACTCCCAAGCCCACGAGCAGTACTTC

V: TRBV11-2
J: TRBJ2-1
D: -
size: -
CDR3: CASTFKRSYNEQFF
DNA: TGTGCCAGCACCTTCAAACGCTCCTACAATGAGCAGTTCTTC

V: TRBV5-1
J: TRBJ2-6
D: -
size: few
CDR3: CASSLVAPPGANVLTF
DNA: TGCGCCAGCAGCTTGGTAGCTCCACCTGGGGCCAACGTCCTGACTTTC

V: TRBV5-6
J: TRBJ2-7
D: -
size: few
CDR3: CASSLWGAHSEQYF
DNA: TGTGCCAGCAGCTTGTGGGGGGCGCATTCCGAGCAGTACTTC

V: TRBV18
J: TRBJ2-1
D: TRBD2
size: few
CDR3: CASSPVAGGNEQFF
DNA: TGTGCCAGCTCACCGGTAGCGGGAGGGAATGAGCAGTTCTTC

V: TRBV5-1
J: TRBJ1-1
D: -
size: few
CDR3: CASSSRVETEAFF
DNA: TGCGCCAGCAGCTCTAGGGTGGAGACTGAAGCTTTCTTT

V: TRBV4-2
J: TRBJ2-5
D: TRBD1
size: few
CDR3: CASSQDGTGQETQYF
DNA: TGTGCCAGCAGCCAAGACGGGACAGGCCAAGAGACCCAGTACTTC

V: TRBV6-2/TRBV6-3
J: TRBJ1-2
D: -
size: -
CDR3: CASSPDGNANYGYTF
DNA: TGTGCCAGCAGCCCGGACGGAAACGCTAACTATGGCTACACCTTC

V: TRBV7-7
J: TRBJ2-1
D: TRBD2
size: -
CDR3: CASSFRPGGRNYNEQFF
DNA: TGTGCCAGCAGCTTTCGCCCGGGAGGAAGAAACTACAATGAGCAGTTCTTC

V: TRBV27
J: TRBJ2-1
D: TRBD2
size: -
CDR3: CASSSLAGRNEQFF
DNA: TGTGCCAGCAGTTCGCTAGCGGGACGCAATGAGCAGTTCTTC

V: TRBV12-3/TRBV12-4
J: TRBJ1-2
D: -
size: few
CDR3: CASSFGWGGIYGYTF
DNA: TGTGCCAGCAGTTTTGGTTGGGGTGGAATCTATGGCTACACCTTC

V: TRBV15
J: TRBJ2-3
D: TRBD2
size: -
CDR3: CATSRGLADASTDTQYF
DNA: TGTGCCACCAGCAGAGGACTAGCGGACGCTAGCACAGATACGCAGTATTTT

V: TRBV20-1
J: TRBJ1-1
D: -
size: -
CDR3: CSAGRGGNTEAFF
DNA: TGCAGTGCGGGCAGGGGAGGGAACACTGAAGCTTTCTTT

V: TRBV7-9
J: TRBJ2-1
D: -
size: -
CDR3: CASSPNWENEQFF
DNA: TGTGCCAGCAGCCCTAACTGGGAGAATGAGCAGTTCTTC

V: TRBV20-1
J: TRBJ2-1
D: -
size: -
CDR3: CSAGRGGGEQFF
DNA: TGCAGTGCTGGTCGGGGTGGGGGTGAGCAGTTCTTC

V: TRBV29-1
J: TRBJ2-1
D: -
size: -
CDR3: CSVGGGAGVPGNEQFF
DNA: TGCAGCGTCGGAGGGGGCGCTGGCGTCCCAGGAAATGAGCAGTTCTTC

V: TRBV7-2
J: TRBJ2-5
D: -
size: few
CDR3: CASSGSSQETQYF
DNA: TGTGCCAGCAGCGGATCAAGTCAGGAGACCCAGTACTTC

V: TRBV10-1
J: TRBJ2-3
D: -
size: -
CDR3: CASSESWVTDTQYF
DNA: TGCGCCAGCAGTGAGTCCTGGGTCACAGATACGCAGTATTTT

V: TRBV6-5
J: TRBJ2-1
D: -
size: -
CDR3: CASSYSLIERQQFF
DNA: TGTGCCAGCAGTTACTCCCTTATAGAGCGACAGCAGTTCTTC

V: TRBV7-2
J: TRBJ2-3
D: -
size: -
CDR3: CASSSLSRDTQYF
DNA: TGTGCCAGCAGCTCCCTCTCCCGGGATACGCAGTATTTT

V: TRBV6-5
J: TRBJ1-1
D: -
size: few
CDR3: CASSYRPQDNTEAFF
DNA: TGTGCCAGCAGTTACCGGCCACAGGACAACACTGAAGCTTTCTTT

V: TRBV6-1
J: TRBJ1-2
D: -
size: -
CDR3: CASRMTGAYGYTF
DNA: TGTGCCAGCAGGATGACCGGAGCCTATGGCTACACCTTC

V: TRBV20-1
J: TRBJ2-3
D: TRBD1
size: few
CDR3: CSARGPGGNTQYF
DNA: TGCAGTGCCAGGGGGCCAGGTGGGAATACGCAGTATTTT

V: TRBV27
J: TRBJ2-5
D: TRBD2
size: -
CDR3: CASRVAGALKTQYF
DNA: TGTGCCAGCAGGGTAGCGGGAGCTCTGAAGACCCAGTACTTC

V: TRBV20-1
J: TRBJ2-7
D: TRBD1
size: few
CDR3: CSARAGTEFYEQYF
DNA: TGCAGTGCTAGGGCCGGGACAGAATTTTACGAGCAGTACTTC

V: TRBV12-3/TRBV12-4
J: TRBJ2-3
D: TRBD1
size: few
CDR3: CASSSGGRGTDTQYF
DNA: TGTGCCAGCAGCTCAGGGGGCAGGGGCACAGATACGCAGTATTTT

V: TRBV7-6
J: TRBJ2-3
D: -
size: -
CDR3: CASSLTGF
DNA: TGTGCCAGCAGCCTAACGGGGTTT

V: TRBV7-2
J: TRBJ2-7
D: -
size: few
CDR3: CASSLEIAAYEQYF
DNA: TGTGCCAGCAGCTTGGAAATAGCGGCCTACGAGCAGTACTTC

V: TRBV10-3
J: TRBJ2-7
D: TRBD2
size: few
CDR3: CAIGNGTSGFYEQYF
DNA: TGTGCCATCGGTAACGGGACTAGCGGATTCTACGAGCAGTACTTC

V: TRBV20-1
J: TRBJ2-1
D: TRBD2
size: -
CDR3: CSARGEREHYNEQFF
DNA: TGCAGTGCTAGAGGGGAGCGGGAGCACTACAATGAGCAGTTCTTC

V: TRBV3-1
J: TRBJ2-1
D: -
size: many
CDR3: CASSQEAVIGVEQFF
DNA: TGTGCCAGCAGCCAAGAAGCGGTAATAGGGGTTGAGCAGTTCTTC

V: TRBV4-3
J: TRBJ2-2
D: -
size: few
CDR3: CASSPTWNTGELFF
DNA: TGCGCCAGCAGCCCCACCTGGAACACCGGGGAGCTGTTTTTT

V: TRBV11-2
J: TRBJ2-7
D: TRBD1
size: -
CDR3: CASSQQTGPYEQYF
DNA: TGTGCCAGCAGCCAACAGACAGGGCCCTACGAGCAGTACTTC

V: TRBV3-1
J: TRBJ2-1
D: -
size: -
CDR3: CASSQGAGALGYEQFF
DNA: TGTGCCAGCAGCCAAGGGGCGGGGGCCCTTGGGTATGAGCAGTTCTTC

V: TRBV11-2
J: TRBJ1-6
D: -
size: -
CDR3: CASSTLQNSPLHF
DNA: TGTGCCAGCAGCACCCTACAGAATTCACCCCTCCACTTT

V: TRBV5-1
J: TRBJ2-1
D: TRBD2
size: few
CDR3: CASSSLAGGMGNEQFF
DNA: TGCGCCAGCAGCTCTCTAGCGGGAGGGATGGGCAATGAGCAGTTCTTC

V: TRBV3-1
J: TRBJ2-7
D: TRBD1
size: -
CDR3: CASSLDRGPEQYF
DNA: TGTGCCAGCAGCCTCGACAGGGGGCCCGAGCAGTACTTC

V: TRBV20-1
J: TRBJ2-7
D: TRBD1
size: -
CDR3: CSAARTGRTYEQYF
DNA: TGCAGTGCTGCTAGGACAGGGCGGACCTACGAGCAGTACTTC

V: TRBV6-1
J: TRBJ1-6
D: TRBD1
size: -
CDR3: CASTRQGASPLHF
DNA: TGTGCCAGCACAAGACAGGGGGCTTCACCCCTCCACTTT

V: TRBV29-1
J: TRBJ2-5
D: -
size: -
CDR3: CSVEDNETQYF
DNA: TGCAGCGTTGAAGATAACGAGACCCAGTACTTC

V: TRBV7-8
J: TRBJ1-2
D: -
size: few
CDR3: CASSHTRYGYTF
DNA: TGTGCCAGCAGCCACACCCGCTATGGCTACACCTTC

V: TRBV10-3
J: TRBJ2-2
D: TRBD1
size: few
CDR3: CAIRQGADTGELFF
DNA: TGTGCCATCAGGCAGGGGGCGGACACCGGGGAGCTGTTTTTT

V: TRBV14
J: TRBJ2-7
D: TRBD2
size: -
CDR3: CASSQGSGTTSYEQYF
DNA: TGTGCCAGCAGCCAAGGGTCAGGGACTACCTCCTACGAGCAGTACTTC

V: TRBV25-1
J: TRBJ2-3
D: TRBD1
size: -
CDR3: CASSRRGRGVDTQYF
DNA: TGTGCCAGCAGTCGCAGGGGGCGGGGTGTAGATACGCAGTATTTT

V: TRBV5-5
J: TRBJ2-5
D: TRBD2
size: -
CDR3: CASTLTGGRMETQYF
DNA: TGTGCCAGCACTCTAACTGGCGGGAGAATGGAGACCCAGTACTTC

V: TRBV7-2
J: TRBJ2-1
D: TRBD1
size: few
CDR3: CASSFPDRGVFEQFF
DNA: TGTGCCAGCAGTTTCCCGGACAGGGGAGTTTTTGAGCAGTTCTTC